Included here is one TCR beta chain sequence, with context. The data derive from a study of blood T cell repertoires in COVID-19. Study-level information: T cells, B-cell-depleted T cells, or PBMCs provided the cDNA or gDNA that served as material.

The CDR3 has 14 amino acids. The ends were cut back, 4 bases at V and 1 base at J, with 13 bases in the middle. Germline CDR1 SQVTM, CDR2 ANQGSEA. Libraries were prepared by immunoSEQ multiplex PCR; TCRdb keeps only in-frame clonotypes and omits some of them. The sample records some 13,000 clones, less than 90% being singletons. The origin of this receptor is an elderly man with acute or convalescent COVID-19. Sequenced input: peripheral blood. This chain links TRBV29-1 with TRBJ1-1; a weak D match, TRBD1 (6 bases). CDR3 bases: TGCAGCGTTGTTATCACAGGGCCGAACACTGAAGCTTTCTTT. Translated: CSVVITGPNTEAFF.